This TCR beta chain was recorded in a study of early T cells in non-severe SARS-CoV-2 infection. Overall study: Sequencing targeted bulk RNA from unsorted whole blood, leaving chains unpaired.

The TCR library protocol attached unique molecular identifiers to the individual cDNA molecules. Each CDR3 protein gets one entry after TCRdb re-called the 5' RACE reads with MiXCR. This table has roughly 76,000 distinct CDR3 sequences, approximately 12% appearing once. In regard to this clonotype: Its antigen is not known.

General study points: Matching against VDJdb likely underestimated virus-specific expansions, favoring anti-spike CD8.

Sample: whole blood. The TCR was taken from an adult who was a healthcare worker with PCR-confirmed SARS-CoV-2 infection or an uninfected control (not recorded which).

CDR3 in DNA: TGTGCCCTAGATACGGGAAGCCATCAGCCCCAGCATTTT. Amino acid sequence: CALDTGSHQPQHF. The chain combines TRBV7-2 with TRBJ1-5; D not certain. CDR3 length: 13 amino acids. From germline, CDR1 is SGHTA and CDR2 FQGNSA. The ends were cut back, 11 bases at V and 5 bases at J, with 16 bases in the middle.